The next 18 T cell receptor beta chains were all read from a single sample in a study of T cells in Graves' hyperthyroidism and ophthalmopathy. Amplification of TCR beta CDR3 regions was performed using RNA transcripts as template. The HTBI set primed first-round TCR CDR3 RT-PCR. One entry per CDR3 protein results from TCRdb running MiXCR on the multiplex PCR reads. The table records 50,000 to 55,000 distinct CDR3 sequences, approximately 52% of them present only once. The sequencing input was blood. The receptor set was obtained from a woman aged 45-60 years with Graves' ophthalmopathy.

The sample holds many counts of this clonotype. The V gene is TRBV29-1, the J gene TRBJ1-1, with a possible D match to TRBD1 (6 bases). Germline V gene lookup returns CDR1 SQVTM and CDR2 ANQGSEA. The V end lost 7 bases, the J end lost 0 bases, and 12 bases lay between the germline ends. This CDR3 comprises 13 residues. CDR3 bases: TGCAGCGGATACCGGGACATGAACACTGAAGCTTTCTTT. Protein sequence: CSGYRDMNTEAFF.

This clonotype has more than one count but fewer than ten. The CDR3 here is CASSDPSGSEAFF. The CDR3, as DNA: TGTGCCAGCAGCGACCCGTCTGGCAGTGAAGCTTTCTTT. The chain recombines TRBV9 with TRBJ1-1; D uncertain. CDR3 length: 13 amino acids. Germline CDR1 is SGDLS and CDR2 is YYNGEE. With 3 bases removed from V and 7 bases from J, the gap between germline ends came to 13 bases.

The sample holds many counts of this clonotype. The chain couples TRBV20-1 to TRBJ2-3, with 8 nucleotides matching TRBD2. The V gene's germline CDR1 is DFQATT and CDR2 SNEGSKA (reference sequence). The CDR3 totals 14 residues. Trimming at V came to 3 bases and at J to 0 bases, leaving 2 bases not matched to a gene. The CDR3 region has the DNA TGCAGTGCTAGCAGCGGGGGAAGCACAGATACGCAGTATTTT. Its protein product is CSASSGGSTDTQYF.

In DNA, the CDR3 is TGTGCCAGTAGCACCTCCGACAGGGGGTTGGGGTATGGCTACACCTTC. Translated, it gives CASSTSDRGLGYGYTF. V is TRBV19 and J is TRBJ1-2, with TRBD1 matching 9 bases. The germline gives CDR1 LNHDA, CDR2 SQIVND (reference sequence). CDR3 length: 16 residues. V lost 6 bases and J lost 5; bases outside the gene matches: 13.

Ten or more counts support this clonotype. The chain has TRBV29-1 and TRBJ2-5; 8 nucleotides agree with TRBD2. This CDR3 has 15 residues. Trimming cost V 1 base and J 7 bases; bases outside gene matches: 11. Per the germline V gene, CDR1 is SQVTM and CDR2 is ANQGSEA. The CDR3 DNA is TGCAGCGTTGAAGCGGGGACTAGTCGACTAGGGACCCAGTACTTC. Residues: CSVEAGTSRLGTQYF.

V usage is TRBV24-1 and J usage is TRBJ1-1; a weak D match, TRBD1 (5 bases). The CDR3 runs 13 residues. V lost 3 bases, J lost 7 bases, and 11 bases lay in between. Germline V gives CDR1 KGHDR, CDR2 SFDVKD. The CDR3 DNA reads TGTGCCACCAGTGATATGAAGGGACTTGAAGCTTTCTTT. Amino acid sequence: CATSDMKGLEAFF.

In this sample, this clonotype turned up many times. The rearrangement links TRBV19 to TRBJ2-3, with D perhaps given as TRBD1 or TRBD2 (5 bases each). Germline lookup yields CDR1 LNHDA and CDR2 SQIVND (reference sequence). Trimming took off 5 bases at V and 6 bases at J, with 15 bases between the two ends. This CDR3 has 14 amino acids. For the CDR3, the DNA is TGTGCCAGTAGTTACCTTTCGGGGACGGATACGCAGTATTTT. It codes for CASSYLSGTDTQYF.

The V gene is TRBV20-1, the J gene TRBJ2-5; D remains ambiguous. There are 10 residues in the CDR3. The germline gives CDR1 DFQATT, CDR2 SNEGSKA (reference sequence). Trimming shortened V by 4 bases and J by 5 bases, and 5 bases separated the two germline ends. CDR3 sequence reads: CSATYETQYF. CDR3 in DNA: TGCAGTGCTACGTACGAGACCCAGTACTTC.

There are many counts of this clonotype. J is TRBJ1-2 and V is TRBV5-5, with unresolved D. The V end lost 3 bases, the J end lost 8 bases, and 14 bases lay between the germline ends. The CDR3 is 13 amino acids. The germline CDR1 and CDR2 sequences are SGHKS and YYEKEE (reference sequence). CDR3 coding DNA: TGTGCCAGCAGCTCAACCGGGGTCGGGGGCTACACCTTC. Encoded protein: CASSSTGVGGYTF. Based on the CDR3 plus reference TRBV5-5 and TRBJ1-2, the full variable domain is DAGVTQSPTHLIKTRGQQVTLRCSPISGHKSVSWYQQVLGQGPQFIFQYYEKEERGRGNFPDRFSARQFPNYSSELNVNALLLGDSALYLCASSSTGVGGYTFGSGTRLTVV.

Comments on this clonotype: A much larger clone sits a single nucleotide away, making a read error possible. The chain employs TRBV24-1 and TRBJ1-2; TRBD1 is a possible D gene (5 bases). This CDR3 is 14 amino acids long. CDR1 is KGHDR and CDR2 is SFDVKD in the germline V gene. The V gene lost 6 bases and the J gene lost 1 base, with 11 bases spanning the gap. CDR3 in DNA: TGTGCCACCAGTTTTGGGCAGGGTAACTATGGCTACACCTTC. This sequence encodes CATSFGQGNYGYTF.

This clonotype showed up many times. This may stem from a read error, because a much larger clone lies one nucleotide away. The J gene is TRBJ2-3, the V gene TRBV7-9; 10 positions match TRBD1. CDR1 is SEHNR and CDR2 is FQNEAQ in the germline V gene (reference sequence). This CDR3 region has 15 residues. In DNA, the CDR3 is TGTGCCGGCAGCGTCGGGACAGGGGAGACAGATACGCAGTATTTT. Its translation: CAGSVGTGETDTQYF.

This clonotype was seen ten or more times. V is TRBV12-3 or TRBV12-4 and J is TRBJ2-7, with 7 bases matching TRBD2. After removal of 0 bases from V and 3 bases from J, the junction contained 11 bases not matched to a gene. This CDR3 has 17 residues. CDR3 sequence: CASSLARGYSGFYEQYF. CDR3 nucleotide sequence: TGTGCCAGCAGTTTAGCGCGAGGATATAGCGGGTTCTACGAGCAGTACTTC.

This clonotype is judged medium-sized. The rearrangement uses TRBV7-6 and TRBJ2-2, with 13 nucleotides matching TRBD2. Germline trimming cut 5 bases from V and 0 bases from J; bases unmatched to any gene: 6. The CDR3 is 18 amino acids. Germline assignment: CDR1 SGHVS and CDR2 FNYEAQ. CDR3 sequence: CASSSRLAGGTNTGELFF. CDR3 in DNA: TGTGCCAGCAGCAGTCGACTAGCGGGGGGAACGAACACCGGGGAGCTGTTTTTT. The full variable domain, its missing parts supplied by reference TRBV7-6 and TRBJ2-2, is GAGVSQSPRYKVTKRGQDVALRCDPISGHVSLYWYRQALGQGPEFLTYFNYEAQQDKSGLPNDRFSAERPEGSISTLTIQRTEQRDSAMYRCASSSRLAGGTNTGELFFGEGSRLTVL.

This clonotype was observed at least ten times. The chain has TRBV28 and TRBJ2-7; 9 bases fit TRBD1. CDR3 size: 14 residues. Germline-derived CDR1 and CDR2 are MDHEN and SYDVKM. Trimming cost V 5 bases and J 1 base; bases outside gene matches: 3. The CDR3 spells CASSGTGFSYEQYF. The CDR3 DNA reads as TGTGCCAGCAGTGGGACAGGGTTTTCCTACGAGCAGTACTTC.

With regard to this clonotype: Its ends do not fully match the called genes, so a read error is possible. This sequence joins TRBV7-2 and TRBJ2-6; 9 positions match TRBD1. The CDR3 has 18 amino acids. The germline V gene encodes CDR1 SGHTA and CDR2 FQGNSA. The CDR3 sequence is CASSQKDRGISGANVLTF. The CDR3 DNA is TGTGCCAGCAGCCAAAAGGACAGGGGAATCTCTGGGGCCAACGTCCTGACCTTC.

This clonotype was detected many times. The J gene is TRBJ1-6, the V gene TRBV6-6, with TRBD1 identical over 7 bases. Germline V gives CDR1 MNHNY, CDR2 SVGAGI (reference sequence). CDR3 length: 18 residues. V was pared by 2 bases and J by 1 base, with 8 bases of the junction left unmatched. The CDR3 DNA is TGTGCCAGCAGTTACGAACAGGGGAAAGGGTCCTATAATTCACCCCTCCACTTT. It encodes CASSYEQGKGSYNSPLHF.

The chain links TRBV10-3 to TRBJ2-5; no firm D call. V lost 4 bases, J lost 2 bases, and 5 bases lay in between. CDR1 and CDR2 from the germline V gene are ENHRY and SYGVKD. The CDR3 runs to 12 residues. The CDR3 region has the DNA TGTGCCATCAGTGGGGCACAAGAGACCCAGTACTTC. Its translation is CAISGAQETQYF.

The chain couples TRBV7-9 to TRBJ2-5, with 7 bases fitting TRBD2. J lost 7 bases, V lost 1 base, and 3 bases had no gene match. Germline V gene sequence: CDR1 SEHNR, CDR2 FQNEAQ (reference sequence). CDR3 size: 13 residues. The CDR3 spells CASSLEASGTQYF. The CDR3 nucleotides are TGTGCCAGCAGCTTAGAGGCTAGCGGGACCCAGTACTTC.